A single sample gave rise to the 9 T cell receptor beta chains below, sequenced in a study of blood T cell repertoires in COVID-19 (dated by TCRdb to about 2020). Library creation used the immunoSEQ multiplex PCR assay. TCRdb stores this immuneACCESS table with in-frame sequences only. Part of the clones is absent; in the studies checked, under half of the shortfall reflects unresolved V genes, and no reason is known for the rest. Here the sample has over 55,000 clones; 90% to 95% occur a single time. The ten largest clones add up to around 9% of the sample. The sequenced sample consisted of peripheral blood. The receptor set was obtained from a human donor in a cohort sampled during active COVID-19.

The chain links TRBV7-9 to TRBJ2-7, with a weak D call TRBD1 (5 bases). CDR3 size: 13 residues. Trimming removed 11 bases from V and 5 bases from J, with 19 bases in between. The V gene's germline CDR1 is SEHNR and CDR2 FQNEAQ (reference sequence). The CDR3 loop reads CAAQGQGNHEQYF. DNA of the CDR3: TGTGCCGCCCAAGGGCAGGGCAACCACGAGCAGTACTTC.

The count of this clone is one. This chain joins TRBV20-1 and TRBJ2-7; tentatively, D is TRBD1 (6 bases). The V and J ends lost 2 bases and 6 bases respectively, with 8 bases between them. CDR3 length: 11 amino acids. Germline V gene data show CDR1 as DFQATT and CDR2 as SNEGSKA (reference sequence). For the CDR3, the DNA is TGCAGTGCTAGACAGGGGAGCGAGCAGTACTTC. Protein product: CSARQGSEQYF.

This chain connects TRBV11-2 to TRBJ1-1; TRBD1 aligns across 7 bases. V shed 5 bases, J shed 1 base, and the junction held 10 bases outside the gene matches. In germline, CDR1 is SGHAT, CDR2 FQNNGV. The CDR3 sequence is 16 residues long. The CDR3 coding sequence is TGTGCCAGCAGCATCCTACGACAGGGAGAGAACACTGAAGCTTTCTTT. Amino acid sequence: CASSILRQGENTEAFF.

V and J are TRBV12-5 and TRBJ2-7; D might be TRBD1 (6 bases). Germline CDR1 is LGHNT and CDR2 is FRNRAP. The CDR3 is made up of 15 amino acids. The germline V and J ends were trimmed by 1 base and 6 bases, with 16 bases remaining between them. CDR3 in DNA: TGTGCTAGTGGTTTGGGACAGCAGGGGCCCTCCGAGCAGTACTTC. This codes for CASGLGQQGPSEQYF.

CDR3 in amino acids: CASSLAPWGRGNTIYF. CDR3 bases: TGTGCCAGCAGCTTGGCCCCCTGGGGGCGCGGAAACACCATATATTTT. The chain has TRBV5-5 and TRBJ1-3; D perhaps matches TRBD1 (6 bases). The germline gives CDR1 SGHKS, CDR2 YYEKEE (reference sequence). The CDR3 contains 16 residues. V lost 0 bases to trimming and J lost 4 bases, with 14 bases between them.

The V call is TRBV28, the J call TRBJ2-7; D is perhaps TRBD1 (5 bases). V gave up 1 base and J gave up 4 bases, with 11 bases separating them. Germline V gene lookup returns CDR1 MDHEN and CDR2 SYDVKM. The CDR3 length is 14 residues. DNA of the CDR3: TGTGCCAGCAGTTTATATGGGGCAGTTTACGAGCAGTACTTC. As protein: CASSLYGAVYEQYF.

The J gene is TRBJ1-2, the V gene TRBV4-2; 8 nucleotides match TRBD1. Per the germline V gene, CDR1 is LGHNA and CDR2 is YNFKEQ. The CDR3 has 15 amino acids. With V trimmed by 0 bases and J by 8 bases, 8 bases remained unmatched. The DNA for the CDR3 is TGTGCCAGCAGCCAAGATATCCGACAGGGGAGAGGCTACACCTTC. This translates into CASSQDIRQGRGYTF.

This clone was observed a handful of times. The J gene is TRBJ2-2, the V gene TRBV4-1; 7 nucleotides align to TRBD1. This CDR3 has 17 residues. Per the germline V gene, CDR1 is MGHRA and CDR2 is YSYEKL. Trimming cost V 0 bases and J 1 base; bases outside gene matches: 5. The CDR3: CASSQDIYRGNTGELFF. In nucleotides, the CDR3 is TGCGCCAGCAGCCAAGATATATACAGGGGGAACACCGGGGAGCTGTTTTTT.

This chain links TRBV7-9 with TRBJ2-6, with D perhaps matching TRBD1 (8 bases). Germline lookup yields CDR1 SEHNR and CDR2 FQNEAQ (reference sequence). The V and J ends lost 2 bases and 2 bases respectively, with 19 bases between them. The CDR3 runs to 19 residues. The DNA for the CDR3 is TGTGCCAGCAGCTTAACGGGGGGACAGGCCAAACCTGGGGCCAACGTCCTGACTTTC. Encoded protein: CASSLTGGQAKPGANVLTF.